The clone carrying this TCR beta chain was counted a few times. Its antigen is not known. The data were obtained in a study of T cells after yellow fever vaccination. Germline V CDR1 and CDR2: SGDLS, YYNGEE. V trimming: 1 base; J trimming: 5 bases; junction bases outside the gene matches: 2. CDR3 size: 14 residues. In TCRdb, the 5' RACE reads were re-called with MiXCR into one record per CDR3 protein. The table has 500,000 to 550,000 distinct CDR3 sequences, 20% to 25% seen once. The study's findings and limits: Clonotypes appearing in both CD4 and CD8 compartments existed, and their share was small. Contaminants from the bulk population, in the form of abundant clonotypes, could be found in FACS-sorted repertoires. Though it reached lower strength, the secondary response hit its peak faster, day 5 versus 15. Post-booster samples contained most primary-vaccination clones (roughly 96% CD4, around 89% CD8).

This chain uses TRBV9 with TRBJ2-2; 7 bases line up with TRBD2. This specimen consisted of PBMCs, obtained less than 25 days after the first yellow fever vaccination. The receptor was derived from a man between 18 and 29 years old who received the YFV17D yellow fever vaccine. CDR3 DNA: TGTGCCAGCAGCGTACTGGGGGGGACCGGGGAGCTGTTTTTT. Protein sequence: CASSVLGGTGELFF.